The sequence of this TCR beta chain was determined in a study of human T cells and chemical hapten exposure. In TCRdb, the RACE reads were re-called with MiXCR into one record per CDR3 protein. The sample shows fewer than 100,000 distinct CDR3 sequences, around 10% of them seen only once. Documented time point: patch test 2, 6 weeks after DPC sensitization. Documented treatment: therapeutic diphenylcyclopropenone sensitization with weekly scalp DPC. The CDR3 extends over 12 amino acids. Per the germline V gene, CDR1 is PRHDT and CDR2 is FYEKMQ (reference sequence). The V and J ends lost 1 base and 4 bases respectively, with 4 bases between them. This clonotype was seen more than once but under ten times.

This sample comprised whole blood, obtained in connection with sensitization to the hapten diphenylcyclopropenone (DPC). V gene TRBV13 combines with J gene TRBJ1-2; no reliable D call. The receptor was isolated from a man aged 18 to 29 with alopecia areata. Some clones in this sample may be carry-over from other donors' samples. CDR3: CASSLEGYGYTF. CDR3 DNA: TGTGCCAGCAGCTTAGAAGGCTATGGCTACACCTTC.